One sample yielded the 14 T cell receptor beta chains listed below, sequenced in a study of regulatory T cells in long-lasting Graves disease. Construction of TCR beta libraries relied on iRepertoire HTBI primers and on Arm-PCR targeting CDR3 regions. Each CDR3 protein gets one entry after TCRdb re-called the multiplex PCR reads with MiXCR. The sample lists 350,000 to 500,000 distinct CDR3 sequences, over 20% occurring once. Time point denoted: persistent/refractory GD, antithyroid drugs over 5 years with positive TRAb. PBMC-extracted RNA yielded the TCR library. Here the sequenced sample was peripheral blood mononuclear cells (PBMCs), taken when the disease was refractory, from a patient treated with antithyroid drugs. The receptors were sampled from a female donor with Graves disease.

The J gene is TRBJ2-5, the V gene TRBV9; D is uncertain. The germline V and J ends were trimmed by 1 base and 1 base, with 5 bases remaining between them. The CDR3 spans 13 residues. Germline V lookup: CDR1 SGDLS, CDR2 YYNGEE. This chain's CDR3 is CASSVHIQETQYF. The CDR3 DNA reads TGTGCCAGCAGCGTACATATCCAAGAGACCCAGTACTTC.

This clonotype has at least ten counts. DNA of the CDR3: TGTGCCAGCAGCCTTGGGACCCGAGAGACCCAGTACTTC. Its translation is CASSLGTRETQYF. This sequence joins TRBV7-8 and TRBJ2-5; D may be TRBD1 or TRBD2 (5 bases each). Germline loops: CDR1 SGHVS, CDR2 FQNEAQ. The V and J ends lost 5 bases and 4 bases respectively, with 11 bases between them. This CDR3 region has 13 residues.

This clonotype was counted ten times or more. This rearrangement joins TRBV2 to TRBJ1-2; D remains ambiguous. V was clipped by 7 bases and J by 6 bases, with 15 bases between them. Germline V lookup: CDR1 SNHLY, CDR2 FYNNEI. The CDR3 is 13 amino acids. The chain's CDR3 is CASNGLVKDGYTF. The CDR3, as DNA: TGTGCCAGCAATGGGTTAGTGAAGGATGGCTACACCTTC.

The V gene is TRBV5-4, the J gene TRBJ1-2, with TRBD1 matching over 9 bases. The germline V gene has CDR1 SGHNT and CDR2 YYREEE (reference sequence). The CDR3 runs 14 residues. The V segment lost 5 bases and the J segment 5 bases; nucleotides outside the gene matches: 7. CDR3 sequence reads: CASREIGTGYGYTF. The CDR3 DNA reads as TGTGCCAGCAGGGAAATCGGGACAGGGTATGGCTACACCTTC. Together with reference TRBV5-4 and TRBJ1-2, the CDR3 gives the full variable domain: ETGVTQSPTHLIKTRGQQVTLRCSSQSGHNTVSWYQQALGQGPQFIFQYYREEENGRGNFPPRFSGLQFPNYSSELNVNALELDDSALYLCASREIGTGYGYTFGSGTRLTVV.

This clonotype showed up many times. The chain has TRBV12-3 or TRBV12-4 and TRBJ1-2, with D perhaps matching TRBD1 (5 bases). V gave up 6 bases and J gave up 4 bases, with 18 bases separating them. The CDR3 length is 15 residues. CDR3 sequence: CASSPPGGAGYGYTF. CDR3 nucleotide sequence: TGTGCCAGCAGCCCCCCGGGAGGGGCGGGCTATGGCTACACCTTC.

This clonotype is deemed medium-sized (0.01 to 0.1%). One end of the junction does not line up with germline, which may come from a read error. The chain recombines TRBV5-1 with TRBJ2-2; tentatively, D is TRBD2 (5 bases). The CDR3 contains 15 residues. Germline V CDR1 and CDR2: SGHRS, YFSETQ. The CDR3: CASSGPSTAPGELFF. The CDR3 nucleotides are TGTGCCAGCAGCGGCCCTTCCACGGCCCCCGGGGAGCTGTTTTTT.

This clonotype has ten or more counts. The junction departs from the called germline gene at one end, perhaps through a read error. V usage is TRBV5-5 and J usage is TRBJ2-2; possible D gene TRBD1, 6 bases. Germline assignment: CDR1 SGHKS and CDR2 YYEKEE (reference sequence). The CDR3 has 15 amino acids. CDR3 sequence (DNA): TGCGCCAGCAGCTTAACAGGGCTGAACACCGGGGAGCTGTTTTTT. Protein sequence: CASSLTGLNTGELFF.

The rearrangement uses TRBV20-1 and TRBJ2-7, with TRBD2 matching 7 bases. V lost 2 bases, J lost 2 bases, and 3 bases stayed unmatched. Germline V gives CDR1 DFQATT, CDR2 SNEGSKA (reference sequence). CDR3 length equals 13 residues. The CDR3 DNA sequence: TGCAGTGCTAGACTAGCGGATACCTACGAGCAGTACTTC. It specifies CSARLADTYEQYF.

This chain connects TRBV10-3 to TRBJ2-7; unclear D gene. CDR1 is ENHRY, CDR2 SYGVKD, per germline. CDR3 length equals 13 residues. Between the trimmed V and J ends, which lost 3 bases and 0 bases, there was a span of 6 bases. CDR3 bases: TGTGCCATCAGTGACAAGAACTCCTACGAGCAGTACTTC. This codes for CAISDKNSYEQYF.

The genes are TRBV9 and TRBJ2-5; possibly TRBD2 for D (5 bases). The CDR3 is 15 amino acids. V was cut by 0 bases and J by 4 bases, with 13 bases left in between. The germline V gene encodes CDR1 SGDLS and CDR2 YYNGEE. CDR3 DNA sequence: TGTGCCAGCAGCGTAGGTAGCGAACCTGGAGAGACCCAGTACTTC. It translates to CASSVGSEPGETQYF.

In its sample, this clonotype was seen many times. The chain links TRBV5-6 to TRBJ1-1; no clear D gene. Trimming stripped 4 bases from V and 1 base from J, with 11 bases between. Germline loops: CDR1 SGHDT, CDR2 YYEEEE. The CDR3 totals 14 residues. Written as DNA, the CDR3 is TGTGCCAGCAGCCGAGCGACGGCGAACACTGAAGCTTTCTTT. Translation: CASSRATANTEAFF.

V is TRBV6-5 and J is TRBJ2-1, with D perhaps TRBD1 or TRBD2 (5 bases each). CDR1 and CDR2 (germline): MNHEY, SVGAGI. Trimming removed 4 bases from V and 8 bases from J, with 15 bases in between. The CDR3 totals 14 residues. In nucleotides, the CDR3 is TGTGCCAGCAGTTGGTCAGAACTGGGGGATGAGCAGTTCTTC. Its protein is CASSWSELGDEQFF.

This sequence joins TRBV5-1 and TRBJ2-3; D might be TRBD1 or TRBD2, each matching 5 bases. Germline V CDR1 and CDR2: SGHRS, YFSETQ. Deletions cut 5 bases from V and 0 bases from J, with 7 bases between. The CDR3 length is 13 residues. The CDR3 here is CASRRGSTDTQYF. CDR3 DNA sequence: TGCGCCAGCAGGAGGGGTAGCACAGATACGCAGTATTTT.

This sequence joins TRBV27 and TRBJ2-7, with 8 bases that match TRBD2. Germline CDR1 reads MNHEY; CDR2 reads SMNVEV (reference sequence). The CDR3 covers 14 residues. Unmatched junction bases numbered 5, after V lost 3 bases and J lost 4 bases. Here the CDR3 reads CASSLGVAGYEQYF. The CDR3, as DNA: TGTGCCAGCAGTTTGGGTGTAGCGGGATACGAGCAGTACTTC.